These T cell receptor beta chains were read from a single sample in a study of T-cell reconstitution after alpha-beta-depleted transplantation in children. From the PCR reads, TCRdb called clonotypes with MiXCR, one entry per CDR3 protein. The sample lists 90,000 to 130,000 distinct CDR3 sequences; under 13% were seen once. Sequences were derived from PBMCs, sampled before TCRalphabeta/CD19-depleted stem cell transplant. The receptors were sampled from a boy aged 2-9 years with acute lymphoblastic leukemia, due to receive a stem cell transplant. Both conserved end residues are part of each CDR3. D genes are given only for firm matches. Size values are once, few and many counts, or a class for expanded clones, and some rows have none.

V: TRBV29-1; size: many; J: TRBJ1-1; D: TRBD1; DNA: TGCAGCGTGGGAGGACAGGGAACGATGAACACTGAAGCTTTCTTT; CDR3: CSVGGQGTMNTEAFF
V: TRBV12-3/TRBV12-4; size: many; J: TRBJ2-3; D: TRBD2; DNA: TGTGCCAGCAGTTTACTAGCGGGGAGCACAGATACGCAGTATTTT; CDR3: CASSLLAGSTDTQYF
V: TRBV5-1; size: NA; J: TRBJ2-3; D: TRBD1; DNA: TGCGCCAGCAGCAGGTTGGGGACAGGGATCAGCACAGATACGCAGTATTTT; CDR3: CASSRLGTGISTDTQYF
V: TRBV3-1; size: NA; J: TRBJ2-1; D: TRBD1; DNA: TGTGCCACCTGCCAAGATAGGGGACAGGGGGACCCTTACAATGAGCAGTTCTTC; CDR3: CATCQDRGQGDPYNEQFF
V: TRBV20-1; size: NA; J: TRBJ2-1; D: TRBD2; DNA: TGCAGTGCTAGAGATGGCGGGGGGAGGTGGTACAATGAGCAGTTCTTC; CDR3: CSARDGGGRWYNEQFF
V: TRBV11-2; size: few; J: TRBJ2-1; D: TRBD1; DNA: TGTGCCAGCAGCTTTAGATGGGCGGGACAGGGGTACAATGAGCAGTTCTTC; CDR3: CASSFRWAGQGYNEQFF
V: TRBV4-1; size: NA; J: TRBJ1-5; D: NA; DNA: TGCGCCAGCAGCCAGGAGGAAGGAGGTGGCCATCAGCCCCAGCATTTT; CDR3: CASSQEEGGGHQPQHF
V: TRBV29-1; size: many; J: TRBJ2-1; D: TRBD2; DNA: TGCAGCGTTACTAGCGGGATCCACCGTGAGCAGTTCTTC; CDR3: CSVTSGIHREQFF
V: TRBV20-1; size: NA; J: TRBJ2-1; D: TRBD2; DNA: TGCAGTGCTAGAGAAGGGACTAGCTCCTACAATGAGCAGTTCTTC; CDR3: CSAREGTSSYNEQFF
V: TRBV5-1; size: few; J: TRBJ1-2; D: NA; DNA: TGCGCCAGCAGCTTGAGTACAGGATCTAACTATGGCTACACCTTC; CDR3: CASSLSTGSNYGYTF
V: TRBV7-9; size: many; J: TRBJ2-1; D: NA; DNA: TGTGCCAGCAGGCCCCACATGAGTTCATTCTCCAATGAGCAGTTCTTC; CDR3: CASRPHMSSFSNEQFF
V: TRBV7-2; size: many; J: TRBJ2-1; D: NA; DNA: TGTGCCAGCAGCCCCCTCGGGGGCTCCTACAATGAGCAGTTCTTC; CDR3: CASSPLGGSYNEQFF
V: TRBV6-1; size: few; J: TRBJ1-6; D: TRBD1; DNA: TGTGCCAGCAGTGCAACCGGGACAGGGGTTAATTCACCCCTCCACTTT; CDR3: CASSATGTGVNSPLHF
V: TRBV27; size: many; J: TRBJ2-5; D: TRBD2; DNA: TGTGCCAGCAGTTTATTTGCTAGCGGATACCAAGAGACCCAGTACTTC; CDR3: CASSLFASGYQETQYF
V: TRBV12-3/TRBV12-4; size: many; J: TRBJ2-3; D: NA; DNA: TGTGCCAGCAGTGACCGACAGGCTTACACAGATACGCAGTATTTT; CDR3: CASSDRQAYTDTQYF
V: TRBV12-3/TRBV12-4; size: few; J: TRBJ1-3; D: NA; DNA: TGTGCCAGCAGTCGTCCATGGGCGTCTGGAAACACCATATATTTT; CDR3: CASSRPWASGNTIYF
V: TRBV2; size: NA; J: TRBJ2-7; D: NA; DNA: TGTGCCAGCAGTGATTTTAGGGACACTACCTACGAGCAGTACTTC; CDR3: CASSDFRDTTYEQYF
V: TRBV30; size: many; J: TRBJ1-2; D: TRBD1; DNA: TGTGCCTGCAACGGGCCGACAGGGCTCTATGGCTACACCTTC; CDR3: CACNGPTGLYGYTF
V: TRBV20-1; size: few; J: TRBJ2-1; D: TRBD2; DNA: TGCAGTGTCCACGGGACTAGCGGGACCAATGAGCAGTTCTTC; CDR3: CSVHGTSGTNEQFF
V: TRBV7-3; size: many; J: TRBJ2-3; D: TRBD1; DNA: TGTGCCAGCAGCTCTCAGGGACAGGGCTACACAGATACGCAGTATTTT; CDR3: CASSSQGQGYTDTQYF
V: TRBV28; size: NA; J: TRBJ2-5; D: TRBD1; DNA: TGTGCCAGCAGCGACACCGGGACAGGGGGCTCAGAGACCCAGTACTTC; CDR3: CASSDTGTGGSETQYF
V: TRBV6-5; size: many; J: TRBJ2-2; D: NA; DNA: TGTGCCAGCAGGTTAGCGACGAACACCGGGGAGCTGTTTTTT; CDR3: CASRLATNTGELFF
V: TRBV7-6; size: NA; J: TRBJ2-7; D: TRBD1; DNA: TGTGCCAGCAGCATCGGACAGGGACTCTACGAGCAGTACTTC; CDR3: CASSIGQGLYEQYF
V: TRBV11-2; size: many; J: TRBJ2-3; D: NA; DNA: TGTGCCAGCAGCTTAGATGGTCGGGAGTCAGATACGCAGTATTTT; CDR3: CASSLDGRESDTQYF
V: TRBV20-1; size: NA; J: TRBJ2-1; D: NA; DNA: TGCAGTGCTGGGGACTTCTACAATGAGCAGTTCTTC; CDR3: CSAGDFYNEQFF
V: TRBV20-1; size: NA; J: TRBJ2-7; D: TRBD2; DNA: TGCAGTGCTAGAGTTTTGGGAGGGACCTACGAGCAGTACTTC; CDR3: CSARVLGGTYEQYF
V: TRBV20-1; size: NA; J: TRBJ2-7; D: TRBD2; DNA: TGCAGTGCCTTGACTAGCGGGAGGGCCGCCGGCTCTGAGCAGTACTTC; CDR3: CSALTSGRAAGSEQYF
V: TRBV5-5; size: NA; J: TRBJ1-6; D: TRBD1; DNA: TGTGCCAGCAGCTCAGGACAGGACTGGATACCACCCCTCCACTTT; CDR3: CASSSGQDWIPPLHF
V: TRBV6-1; size: NA; J: TRBJ1-2; D: NA; DNA: TGTGCCAGCAGTGAAGGGCTCAGGGGAGCGGCCCAAGACTATGGCTACACCTTC; CDR3: CASSEGLRGAAQDYGYTF
V: TRBV6-1; size: NA; J: TRBJ1-5; D: TRBD1; DNA: TGTGCCAGCACCGAAGGGGACAGAAGCAGGGGGCCCCAGCATTTT; CDR3: CASTEGDRSRGPQHF
V: TRBV6-1; size: few; J: TRBJ1-1; D: NA; DNA: TGTGCCAGCACCAAGACCCTTACGAACACTGAAGCTTTCTTT; CDR3: CASTKTLTNTEAFF
V: TRBV29-1; size: NA; J: TRBJ2-1; D: NA; DNA: TGCAGCGTTGTAGGTAGGCTATACAATGAGCAGTTCTTC; CDR3: CSVVGRLYNEQFF
V: TRBV12-3/TRBV12-4; size: few; J: TRBJ2-1; D: NA; DNA: TGTGCCAGCATACCCGGGACCTTGAGCGATGAGCAGTTCTTC; CDR3: CASIPGTLSDEQFF
V: TRBV20-1; size: NA; J: TRBJ1-1; D: NA; DNA: TGCAGTGCTTCCTCCGGGTGGGGTCGGACAGAAGCTTTCTTT; CDR3: CSASSGWGRTEAFF
V: TRBV18; size: few; J: TRBJ1-4; D: TRBD1; DNA: TGTGCCAGCTCATCCGACAGGGTTGCGGAAAAACTGTTTTTT; CDR3: CASSSDRVAEKLFF
V: TRBV11-2; size: NA; J: TRBJ2-2; D: NA; DNA: TGTGCCAGCAGCTCCACAGGGGAGGTGGCCGGGGAGCTGTTTTTT; CDR3: CASSSTGEVAGELFF
V: TRBV28; size: many; J: TRBJ2-5; D: NA; DNA: TGTGCCAGCAGTCGCACGACAGGTATCCAAGAGACCCAGTACTTC; CDR3: CASSRTTGIQETQYF
V: TRBV7-8; size: many; J: TRBJ2-3; D: TRBD1; DNA: TGTGCCAGCAGCTTACGGGATATCGACAGGGGGCCCATAGAGATTCTGGATACGCAGTATTTT; CDR3: CASSLRDIDRGPIEILDTQYF
V: TRBV20-1; size: few; J: TRBJ1-1; D: NA; DNA: TGCAGTGGGAAAGGGTCCCCCAGGGGAGCTTTCTTT; CDR3: CSGKGSPRGAFF
V: TRBV3-1; size: many; J: TRBJ2-3; D: NA; DNA: TGTGCCAGCAGCCGGATCCGGGACGGCCCCACAGATACGCAGTATTTT; CDR3: CASSRIRDGPTDTQYF
V: TRBV29-1; size: NA; J: TRBJ2-5; D: TRBD2; DNA: TGCAGCGTCGCCGGGGGGGCGGGTGAGACCCAGTACTTC; CDR3: CSVAGGAGETQYF
V: TRBV3-1; size: many; J: TRBJ2-2; D: NA; DNA: TGTGCCAGCAGCCAAGATTCCAGGAGGGAGCTGTTTTTT; CDR3: CASSQDSRRELFF
V: TRBV5-1; size: many; J: TRBJ2-1; D: NA; DNA: TGCGCCAGCAGCCTCCTGGCTACCTCCTACAATGAGCAGTTCTTC; CDR3: CASSLLATSYNEQFF
V: TRBV5-6; size: few; J: TRBJ1-2; D: NA; DNA: TGTGCCAGCAGCTTGGGGGTAAAAAACTATGGCTACACCTTC; CDR3: CASSLGVKNYGYTF
V: TRBV5-1; size: few; J: TRBJ2-7; D: TRBD1; DNA: TGCGCCAGCAGGGACAGGGGGGACTCCTACGAGCAGTACTTC; CDR3: CASRDRGDSYEQYF
V: TRBV11-2; size: many; J: TRBJ1-1; D: NA; DNA: TGTGCCAGCAGCCGTCAGGGGTACACTGAAGCTTTCTTT; CDR3: CASSRQGYTEAFF
V: TRBV20-1; size: NA; J: TRBJ1-1; D: NA; DNA: TGCAGTGCTAGGGACAGAGGAGGACCAATGAACACTGAAGCTTTCTTT; CDR3: CSARDRGGPMNTEAFF
V: TRBV5-1; size: many; J: TRBJ2-5; D: NA; DNA: TGCGCCAGCAGCTTGGGCTTAAGGAATTATCAGGCAGAGACCCAGTACTTC; CDR3: CASSLGLRNYQAETQYF
V: TRBV28; size: NA; J: TRBJ2-3; D: TRBD2; DNA: TGTGCCAGCAGTCCCGGCCTAGCGGGGACAAAGTATTTT; CDR3: CASSPGLAGTKYF
V: TRBV5-1; size: NA; J: TRBJ2-5; D: TRBD1; DNA: TGCGCCAGCAGCTCCAGGGGGGAGACCCAGTACTTC; CDR3: CASSSRGETQYF
V: TRBV20-1; size: many; J: TRBJ1-5; D: TRBD1; DNA: TGCAGTGCGACCGGGACAGGGGAATGGAGCAATCAGCCCCAGCATTTT; CDR3: CSATGTGEWSNQPQHF
V: TRBV12-3/TRBV12-4; size: many; J: TRBJ1-5; D: NA; DNA: TGTGCCAGCCTCGGAAAGGGCGGGCAGCCCCAGCATTTT; CDR3: CASLGKGGQPQHF
V: TRBV20-1; size: many; J: TRBJ2-1; D: TRBD2; DNA: TGCAGTGCTAGGGGGGAGGGGACTCCTCGCAATGAGCAGTTCTTC; CDR3: CSARGEGTPRNEQFF
V: TRBV6-1; size: many; J: TRBJ2-2; D: NA; DNA: TGTGCCAGCAGCCAGACCGGGACCAGGGGCGGGACCGGGGAGCTGTTTTTT; CDR3: CASSQTGTRGGTGELFF
V: TRBV30; size: many; J: TRBJ2-3; D: TRBD2; DNA: TGTGCCTGGAATGGACGGAGACTAGCGGGAGGGCCGGTCGGGACAGATACGCAGTATTTT; CDR3: CAWNGRRLAGGPVGTDTQYF
V: TRBV6-5; size: many; J: TRBJ1-5; D: TRBD1; DNA: TGTGCCAGCAGTCCGCGACAGGGCTATCAGCCCCAGCATTTT; CDR3: CASSPRQGYQPQHF
V: TRBV2; size: few; J: TRBJ2-5; D: TRBD1; DNA: TGTGCCAGCAGACCCGACAGGGGGCGTGAGACCCAGTACTTC; CDR3: CASRPDRGRETQYF
V: TRBV4-1; size: few; J: TRBJ1-2; D: TRBD1; DNA: TGCGCCAGCAGCCAAAAGCTCCGACCTGGACAGGGTAAAGACGGCTACACCTTC; CDR3: CASSQKLRPGQGKDGYTF
V: TRBV29-1; size: NA; J: TRBJ2-3; D: NA; DNA: TGCAGCGTTGGTGCAGGGAGCACAGATACGCAGTATTTT; CDR3: CSVGAGSTDTQYF
V: TRBV18; size: few; J: TRBJ2-5; D: TRBD1; DNA: TGTGCCAGCTCACCCAGACAGGGACAAGAGACCCAGTACTTC; CDR3: CASSPRQGQETQYF